These 28 T cell receptor beta chains share one sample of origin, sequenced in a study of graft-versus-host responses after intestinal transplantation. Using immunoSEQ multiplex PCR, the repertoire was profiled, and TCRdb retains in-frame clones only, with some absent. The sample contains 24,000 or so clones, around 82% of which appear only once. The antigens these receptors bind are not known. The material was unstimulated CD8+ T cells sorted from spleen or lymph node cells, obtained before transplant. The receptor source for this set is a human donor who was the organ donor for an intestinal transplant.

V and J are TRBV4-1 and TRBJ1-2, with 10 bases matching TRBD1. V lost 2 bases and J lost 4; bases outside the gene matches: 25. Germline assignment: CDR1 MGHRA and CDR2 YSYEKL. The CDR3 length is 22 residues. The CDR3, as DNA: TGCGCCAGCAGCCAACACCCACTGACTCTCCGGGACAGGGGAGCGGTGGGCTATGGCTACACCTTC. Its protein is CASSQHPLTLRDRGAVGYGYTF.

This chain connects TRBV6-1 to TRBJ2-7; D not certain. Trimming cost V 6 bases and J 9 bases, with 9 bases left between them. This CDR3 has 10 amino acids. Germline CDR1 is MNHNS and CDR2 is SASEGT. Here the CDR3 reads CASSSPAQYF. The CDR3 DNA is TGTGCCAGCAGCTCCCCGGCGCAGTACTTC.

The chain couples TRBV5-4 to TRBJ1-1; TRBD1 is a possible D gene (5 bases). The CDR3 has 16 amino acids. Germline V gene lookup returns CDR1 SGHNT and CDR2 YYREEE (reference sequence). The ends were cut back, 4 bases at V and 3 bases at J, with 19 bases in the middle. In DNA form, the CDR3 reads TGTGCCAGCAGCCTGGCCTGGGGACCTTTGTACACTGAAGCTTTCTTT. Protein sequence: CASSLAWGPLYTEAFF. The full variable domain, rest sourced from reference TRBV5-4 and TRBJ1-1, is ETGVTQSPTHLIKTRGQQVTLRCSSQSGHNTVSWYQQALGQGPQFIFQYYREEENGRGNFPPRFSGLQFPNYSSELNVNALELDDSALYLCASSLAWGPLYTEAFFGQGTRLTVV.

This rearrangement joins TRBV7-2 to TRBJ2-3; 11 bases map to TRBD2. The V gene's germline CDR1 is SGHTA and CDR2 FQGNSA. This CDR3 contains 15 residues. V dropped 7 bases and J dropped 4; count of bases not matched to a gene: 7. As DNA, the CDR3 is TGTGCCAGCACGTATAGCGGGGGGGAGGCAGATACGCAGTATTTT. Its translation: CASTYSGGEADTQYF.

The rearrangement joins TRBV7-6 to TRBJ2-1; 13 bases agree with TRBD2. Germline CDR1 is SGHVS and CDR2 is FNYEAQ. Trimming took 5 bases from V and 4 from J; bases not matched to a gene: 11. The CDR3 covers 18 residues. CDR3 DNA sequence: TGTGCCAGCAGCGTACTAGCGGGGGGGCCGAAGGTATACAATGAGCAGTTCTTC. It specifies CASSVLAGGPKVYNEQFF.

J is TRBJ2-3 and V is TRBV2, with D unresolved. V dropped 8 bases and J dropped 0 bases, with 15 bases sitting between them. Germline lookup yields CDR1 SNHLY and CDR2 FYNNEI. This CDR3 is built from 15 residues. This CDR3 is CASDAESLSTDTQYF. The CDR3 DNA is TGTGCCAGCGACGCCGAGAGTCTTAGCACAGATACGCAGTATTTT.

V gene TRBV5-5 combines with J gene TRBJ2-7; D is undetermined. The CDR3 runs 12 residues. Trimming took 0 bases from V and 6 from J, leaving 7 bases between them. The germline V gene encodes CDR1 SGHKS and CDR2 YYEKEE (reference sequence). The CDR3 DNA reads as TGTGCCAGCAGCTTGGAAACGGGCGAGCAGTACTTC. Residues: CASSLETGEQYF. Full variable domain (remainder filled in from reference TRBV5-5 and TRBJ2-7): DAGVTQSPTHLIKTRGQQVTLRCSPISGHKSVSWYQQVLGQGPQFIFQYYEKEERGRGNFPDRFSARQFPNYSSELNVNALLLGDSALYLCASSLETGEQYFGPGTRLTVT.

The genes are TRBV7-2 and TRBJ1-4; D is unclear. CDR1 and CDR2 from the germline V gene are SGHTA and FQGNSA. Trimming shortened V by 5 bases and J by 7 bases, and 14 bases separated the two germline ends. The CDR3 totals 14 residues. The CDR3 loop is CASSTQWKGEKLFF. CDR3 coding DNA: TGTGCCAGCAGCACCCAGTGGAAAGGTGAAAAACTGTTTTTT.

J is TRBJ2-7 and V is TRBV7-6; 9 bases agree with TRBD2. Trimming cost V 1 base and J 6 bases; bases outside gene matches: 13. CDR1 is SGHVS and CDR2 is FNYEAQ in the germline V gene. The CDR3 totals 17 residues. The CDR3 spells CASSLGGVAGAPGEQYF. CDR3 bases: TGTGCCAGCAGCTTAGGCGGGGTAGCGGGGGCGCCGGGCGAGCAGTACTTC. Full variable domain (outside the CDR3, taken from reference TRBV7-6 and TRBJ2-7): GAGVSQSPRYKVTKRGQDVALRCDPISGHVSLYWYRQALGQGPEFLTYFNYEAQQDKSGLPNDRFSAERPEGSISTLTIQRTEQRDSAMYRCASSLGGVAGAPGEQYFGPGTRLTVT.

The V call is TRBV4-1, the J call TRBJ2-3; perhaps TRBD1 as D (5 bases). CDR3 length: 15 amino acids. Germline values: CDR1 MGHRA, CDR2 YSYEKL. Trimming took off 4 bases at V and 8 bases at J, with 19 bases between the two ends. The DNA of the CDR3 is TGCGCCAGCAGCCTTGCCCCGGACAATTCTGGTACGCAGTATTTT. It codes for CASSLAPDNSGTQYF.

This clone was observed a few times. The V and J genes are TRBV4-1 and TRBJ2-1, with D possibly being TRBD1 or TRBD2 (6 bases each). Germline V gene sequence: CDR1 MGHRA, CDR2 YSYEKL. Deletions cut 4 bases from V and 6 bases from J, with 13 bases between. The CDR3 consists of 14 residues. The CDR3 DNA reads as TGCGCCAGCAGCCTGGGGGGCCCCCCCAATGAGCAGTTCTTC. Translating it yields CASSLGGPPNEQFF.

The chain combines TRBV7-7 with TRBJ2-6, with D unclear. Germline V gene sequence: CDR1 SSHAT, CDR2 FNYEAQ (reference sequence). Trimming took 5 bases from V and 5 from J, leaving 19 bases between them. This CDR3 contains 17 residues. The chain's CDR3 is CASSNRVPQSRANVLTF. The CDR3 bases are TGTGCCAGCAGCAATCGAGTGCCACAAAGTCGGGCCAACGTCCTGACTTTC.

This clone was seen only a few times. The rearrangement uses TRBV4-3 and TRBJ2-7; possibly TRBD2 for D (6 bases). Germline V gives CDR1 LGHNA, CDR2 YSLEER. The CDR3 totals 15 residues. V was trimmed by 1 base and J by 3 bases, leaving 13 bases between them. The CDR3 nucleotides are TGCGCCAGCAGCCAAGGCGGGACTCAATTCTACGAGCAGTACTTC. It is translated as CASSQGGTQFYEQYF.

This rearrangement joins TRBV10-1 to TRBJ1-2; possible D gene TRBD1, 6 bases. V lost 0 bases and J 0 bases, leaving 11 bases between the germline ends. The germline gives CDR1 WNHNN, CDR2 SYGVQD (reference sequence). This CDR3 has 16 residues. The CDR3 here is CASSESKTGTNYGYTF. The DNA for the CDR3 is TGCGCCAGCAGTGAGTCCAAGACAGGAACTAACTATGGCTACACCTTC.

V gene TRBV4-1 combines with J gene TRBJ1-2; 8 bases align to TRBD1. The CDR3 is 15 residues long. From germline, CDR1 is MGHRA and CDR2 YSYEKL. J lost 6 bases, V lost 1 base, and 7 bases had no gene match. CDR3 region: CASSQGQGRKDGYTF. DNA for the CDR3: TGCGCCAGCAGCCAAGGACAGGGGAGGAAGGATGGCTACACCTTC.

The gene calls are TRBV5-1 and TRBJ1-2; D perhaps matches TRBD1 (5 bases). Germline V gives CDR1 SGHRS, CDR2 YFSETQ. The CDR3 covers 14 residues. Trimming took off 2 bases at V and 8 bases at J, with 16 bases between the two ends. The DNA for the CDR3 is TGCGCCAGCAGCTTTTGGTACAGGTTCAAGGGCTACACCTTC. This codes for CASSFWYRFKGYTF.

This clone was counted a few times. The V call is TRBV13, the J call TRBJ2-1, with D perhaps TRBD1 or TRBD2 (6 bases each). V shed 4 bases and J shed 7 bases, with 14 bases lying between them. CDR3 length: 14 amino acids. Germline CDR1 PRHDT, CDR2 FYEKMQ (reference sequence). As DNA, the CDR3 is TGTGCCAGCAGCTCTGGGGGGCCGGGGAATGAGCAGTTCTTC. This translates into CASSSGGPGNEQFF.

The CDR3 region is CARTGGRYNSPLHF. CDR3 bases: TGTGCCAGGACAGGGGGGAGATATAATTCACCCCTCCACTTT. The V call is TRBV11-3, the J call TRBJ1-6; TRBD1 matches 9 bases. This CDR3 comprises 14 residues. Germline V gene data show CDR1 as SGHNT and CDR2 as YENEEA. V dropped 9 bases and J dropped 4; count of bases not matched to a gene: 4.

J is TRBJ2-3 and V is TRBV5-6; 9 nucleotides agree with TRBD1. Germline V lookup: CDR1 SGHDT, CDR2 YYEEEE. This CDR3 is built from 14 residues. J gave up 4 bases and V 0 bases, and 0 bases lay outside the gene matches. CDR3 in amino acids: CASSLGQGADTQYF. The CDR3 DNA sequence: TGTGCCAGCAGCTTGGGACAGGGGGCAGATACGCAGTATTTT.

The J gene is TRBJ1-5, the V gene TRBV19, with 7 bases lining up with TRBD1. V was pared by 5 bases and J by 8 bases, with 9 bases of the junction left unmatched. The CDR3 covers 14 residues. From germline, CDR1 is LNHDA and CDR2 SQIVND (reference sequence). The CDR3 DNA reads TGTGCCAGTAGTCCCCGACAGGGCGGAAAGCCCCAGCATTTT. Its protein product is CASSPRQGGKPQHF.

The chain links TRBV5-4 to TRBJ1-1; 8 bases agree with TRBD1. Germline V gives CDR1 SGHNT, CDR2 YYREEE (reference sequence). This CDR3 is built from 14 residues. V shed 3 bases, J shed 2 bases, and the junction held 3 bases outside the gene matches. DNA for the CDR3: TGTGCCAGCAGCTGGACAGGGTCTAACACTGAAGCTTTCTTT. Encoded protein: CASSWTGSNTEAFF.

V is TRBV25-1 and J is TRBJ1-5; TRBD1 agrees at 7 bases. The CDR3 is 14 residues long. V dropped 5 bases and J dropped 3; count of bases not matched to a gene: 4. Germline V lookup: CDR1 MGHDK, CDR2 SYGVNS. The CDR3 sequence: CASSLQGNNQPQHF. In nucleotides, the CDR3 is TGTGCCAGCAGTCTACAGGGGAACAATCAGCCCCAGCATTTT.

The chain employs TRBV19 and TRBJ2-1, with 9 positions matching TRBD2. The germline gives CDR1 LNHDA, CDR2 SQIVND (reference sequence). The CDR3 is 17 amino acids. J gave up 3 bases and V 1 base, and 7 bases lay outside the gene matches. The CDR3 sequence: CASSIGASGNYYNEQFF. The CDR3 nucleotides read TGTGCCAGTAGTATAGGGGCTAGCGGGAATTACTACAATGAGCAGTTCTTC.

As DNA, the CDR3 is TGTGCCAGCAGCAGTTTTCTGACAGGGACCTACGAGCAGTACTTC. It encodes CASSSFLTGTYEQYF. The chain is built from TRBV7-2 and TRBJ2-7; 7 nucleotides match TRBD1. There are 15 residues in the CDR3. After removal of 5 bases from V and 2 bases from J, the junction contained 9 bases not matched to a gene. Looked up from germline, CDR1 is SGHTA and CDR2 is FQGNSA.

The V call is TRBV18, the J call TRBJ1-2, with TRBD1 matching over 9 bases. Trimming at V came to 5 bases and at J to 3 bases, leaving 10 bases not matched to a gene. The germline V gene has CDR1 KGHSH and CDR2 LQKENI. The CDR3 totals 16 residues. CDR3 region: CASSEEGTGSYYGYTF. The CDR3 nucleotides are TGTGCCAGCTCAGAGGAGGGGACAGGGTCTTACTATGGCTACACCTTC.

This clone appeared once. The chain carries TRBV14 and TRBJ2-3; 7 nucleotides line up with TRBD2. The trim removed 0 bases at V and 5 bases at J, leaving 14 bases unmatched. Germline V CDR1 and CDR2: SGHDN, FVKESK. This CDR3 comprises 18 residues. DNA for the CDR3: TGTGCCAGCAGCCAAGATACAGGCGGGAGACCTTTTGAAGATACGCAGTATTTT. It encodes CASSQDTGGRPFEDTQYF.

The chain couples TRBV30 to TRBJ1-6, with D possibly being TRBD1 (6 bases). V was cut by 2 bases and J by 6 bases, with 20 bases left in between. The germline CDR1 and CDR2 sequences are GTSNPN and SVGIG (reference sequence). CDR3 length: 17 residues. The CDR3 is CAWSQGTGVPGNSPLHF. The CDR3 nucleotides are TGTGCCTGGAGTCAGGGGACCGGGGTACCGGGTAATTCACCCCTCCACTTT.

The chain uses TRBV7-9 and TRBJ2-7; D is possibly TRBD1 (6 bases). CDR3 length equals 14 residues. V gave up 6 bases and J gave up 2 bases, with 14 bases separating them. In germline, CDR1 is SEHNR, CDR2 FQNEAQ (reference sequence). For the CDR3, the DNA is TGTGCCAGCAGTCCTCAACAGGGCCCCTACGAGCAGTACTTC. Translating gives CASSPQQGPYEQYF.